These 31 T cell receptor beta chains originate from one sample sequenced in a study of T cells after yellow fever vaccination. TCRdb re-called the 5' RACE reads through MiXCR, storing one row per CDR3 protein. The table has around 610,000 distinct CDR3 sequences, roughly 13% seen once. The specimen was PBMCs, collected on the day of the yellow fever booster vaccination. All receptors derive from a man aged 25-45 years who received the YFV17D yellow fever vaccine.

This clonotype was recorded at least ten times. The rearrangement joins TRBV5-1 to TRBJ2-1, with D hard to call. With 1 base removed from V and 9 bases from J, the gap between germline ends came to 5 bases. CDR1 is SGHRS, CDR2 YFSETQ, per germline. The CDR3 totals 11 residues. The CDR3 coding sequence is TGCGCCAGCAGCTTGTACGGTGAGCAGTTCTTC. This sequence encodes CASSLYGEQFF.

This chain connects TRBV20-1 to TRBJ2-1, with TRBD2 matching over 8 bases. This CDR3 spans 15 amino acids. V lost 4 bases and J lost 3; bases outside the gene matches: 8. Germline loops: CDR1 DFQATT, CDR2 SNEGSKA (reference sequence). The CDR3 here is CSAILLAEYYNEQFF. For the CDR3, the DNA is TGCAGTGCTATCCTACTAGCGGAGTACTACAATGAGCAGTTCTTC.

CDR3 protein: CASTLHLNTEAFF. Here the CDR3 DNA reads TGTGCCAGCACCTTACACCTGAACACTGAAGCTTTCTTT. V usage is TRBV12-3 or TRBV12-4 and J usage is TRBJ1-1; D gene ambiguous. V was cut by 7 bases and J by 0 bases, with 9 bases left in between. This CDR3 comprises 13 residues.

This rearrangement joins TRBV14 to TRBJ2-3, with a tentative D call TRBD1 (5 bases). Trimming took off 2 bases at V and 10 bases at J, with 13 bases between the two ends. The CDR3 runs 13 residues. In germline, CDR1 is SGHDN, CDR2 FVKESK. The CDR3 region has the DNA TGTGCCAGCAGCCAACAGGGTGGTGGCGCGCAGTATTTT. Protein product: CASSQQGGGAQYF.

This clonotype was found a few times. The rearrangement uses TRBV10-3 and TRBJ1-6; the match to TRBD1 covers 12 bases. V shed 6 bases, J shed 7 bases, and the junction held 7 bases outside the gene matches. The CDR3 has 16 amino acids. Germline V gene sequence: CDR1 ENHRY, CDR2 SYGVKD. Here the CDR3 DNA reads TGTGCCATCAGCCTGGGACAGGGGGCCACAAATTCACCCCTCCACTTT. This codes for CAISLGQGATNSPLHF.

CDR3 protein: CASSPRQTNEQYF. DNA of the CDR3: TGCGCCAGCAGCCCTCGACAGACGAACGAGCAGTACTTC. This rearrangement joins TRBV5-1 to TRBJ2-7; TRBD1 might be the D (5 bases). V lost 4 bases, J lost 5 bases, and 13 bases lay in between. Germline CDR1 is SGHRS and CDR2 is YFSETQ. The CDR3 loop spans 13 amino acids. Together with reference TRBV5-1 and TRBJ2-7, the CDR3 gives the full variable domain: KAGVTQTPRYLIKTRGQQVTLSCSPISGHRSVSWYQQTPGQGLQFLFEYFSETQRNKGNFPGRFSGRQFSNSRSEMNVSTLELGDSALYLCASSPRQTNEQYFGPGTRLTVT.

This clonotype showed up just a few times. This chain connects TRBV16 to TRBJ1-1; D gene ambiguous. Germline lookup yields CDR1 KGHSY and CDR2 FQNENV. The CDR3 has 14 amino acids. V was clipped by 0 bases and J by 1 base, with 6 bases between them. The CDR3 nucleotides read TGTGCCAGCAGCCAATCGTCAGGGAACACTGAAGCTTTCTTT. It yields the protein CASSQSSGNTEAFF.

At least ten counts were recorded for this clonotype. The chain carries TRBV24-1 and TRBJ2-5; maybe TRBD1 (5 bases). Germline lookup yields CDR1 KGHDR and CDR2 SFDVKD. The CDR3 sequence is 12 residues long. V lost 4 bases, J lost 3 bases, and 5 bases lay in between. CDR3 in amino acids: CATSDREETQYF. CDR3 nucleotide sequence: TGTGCCACCAGTGACAGGGAAGAGACCCAGTACTTC.

This clonotype was counted between two and nine times. The rearrangement joins TRBV7-6 to TRBJ2-5, with D possibly matching TRBD2 (6 bases). There are 12 residues in the CDR3. In germline, CDR1 is SGHVS, CDR2 FNYEAQ. The V gene lost 6 bases and the J gene lost 6 bases, with 11 bases spanning the gap. As DNA, the CDR3 is TGTGCCAGCAGTTCCGCGGGGAAGACCCAGTACTTC. Protein: CASSSAGKTQYF.

This clonotype has just a few counts. The V gene is TRBV30, the J gene TRBJ1-3; 9 bases match TRBD1. Losses at the gene ends were 4 bases for V and 4 bases for J; bases not matched to a gene: 8. The CDR3 is 15 residues long. The germline CDR1 and CDR2 sequences are GTSNPN and SVGIG (reference sequence). CDR3 region: CAWTGDRVYGNTIYF. The CDR3, as DNA: TGTGCCTGGACCGGGGACAGGGTGTACGGAAACACCATATATTTT.

The V and J genes are TRBV5-6 and TRBJ2-7, with D possibly being TRBD1 or TRBD2 (5 bases each). The CDR3 is 15 residues long. The germline V gene has CDR1 SGHDT and CDR2 YYEEEE. V was pared by 2 bases and J by 0 bases, with 12 bases between. The CDR3 sequence: CASSFGRRGSYEQYF. CDR3 in DNA: TGTGCCAGCAGCTTTGGGAGAAGGGGCTCCTACGAGCAGTACTTC.

The chain links TRBV20-1 to TRBJ2-7, with 13 positions matching TRBD2. CDR3 size: 15 residues. CDR1 DFQATT and CDR2 SNEGSKA come from the germline V gene (reference sequence). Trimming took 5 bases from V and 5 from J; bases not matched to a gene: 9. This CDR3 reads CSAHPGTSGMHEQYF. CDR3 bases: TGCAGTGCTCACCCCGGGACTAGCGGGATGCACGAGCAGTACTTC.

The chain uses TRBV6-6 and TRBJ2-5; a possible D gene is TRBD1 (5 bases). V was clipped by 7 bases and J by 6 bases, with 15 bases between them. The germline V gene encodes CDR1 MNHNY and CDR2 SVGAGI (reference sequence). This CDR3 is 13 amino acids long. Here the CDR3 DNA reads TGTGCCAGCACCCTTTCAGGGAAAAAGACCCAGTACTTC. This sequence encodes CASTLSGKKTQYF.

This clonotype was observed at least ten times. This chain uses TRBV5-1 with TRBJ2-7; TRBD2 matches 7 bases. Losses at the gene ends were 0 bases for V and 3 bases for J; bases not matched to a gene: 9. Per germline, CDR1 SGHRS and CDR2 YFSETQ. The CDR3 is made up of 16 amino acids. DNA of the CDR3: TGCGCCAGCAGCTTGGCCGGTTTGAGCGGGAACTACGAGCAGTACTTC. It is translated as CASSLAGLSGNYEQYF.

The sample holds a few counts of this clonotype. The rearrangement joins TRBV20-1 to TRBJ2-3, with 8 bases identical to TRBD2. CDR3 length equals 13 residues. CDR1 and CDR2 (germline): DFQATT, SNEGSKA (reference sequence). With 5 bases clipped from V and 4 bases from J, the junction kept 5 bases outside the gene matches. Here the CDR3 reads CSASGRAPDTQYF. CDR3 in DNA: TGCAGTGCTTCCGGGAGGGCACCAGATACGCAGTATTTT.

V is TRBV21-1 and J is TRBJ2-1. TRBV21-1 is a pseudogene locus. The CDR3 loop spans 8 amino acids. As DNA, the CDR3 is TGTGCCATCGGTGAGCAGTTCTTC. As protein: CAIGEQFF.

This clonotype was counted a few times. The chain links TRBV20-1 to TRBJ2-4; 12 positions agree with TRBD2. Germline values: CDR1 DFQATT, CDR2 SNEGSKA (reference sequence). CDR3 length: 14 residues. V was pared by 5 bases and J by 8 bases, with 7 bases of the junction left unmatched. The CDR3 sequence is CSARTSGNRYIQYF. The CDR3 DNA sequence: TGCAGTGCTCGGACTAGCGGGAATCGATACATTCAGTACTTC.

This clonotype was picked up many times. This rearrangement joins TRBV5-1 to TRBJ2-1; TRBD2 matches 10 bases. The V gene end was trimmed by 4 bases and the J gene end by 5 bases; junction bases not matched to a gene: 6. Germline lookup yields CDR1 SGHRS and CDR2 YFSETQ. CDR3 size: 15 residues. The CDR3 region has the DNA TGCGCCAGCAGCCCCCGGACTAGCGGTAACAATGAGCAGTTCTTC. Its protein is CASSPRTSGNNEQFF.

The chain is built from TRBV29-1 and TRBJ2-7; maybe TRBD2 (5 bases). The CDR3 covers 14 residues. Germline assignment: CDR1 SQVTM and CDR2 ANQGSEA. V dropped 3 bases and J dropped 3 bases, with 15 bases sitting between them. The CDR3 here is CSVEAPEAGYEQYF. CDR3 DNA sequence: TGCAGCGTTGAGGCTCCGGAGGCCGGCTACGAGCAGTACTTC.

Comments on this clonotype: Because the CDR3's place on the DNA is in doubt, the DNA is left out and the CDR3 is given as listed by TCRdb. The V and J genes are TRBV20-1 and TRBJ2-5. CDR1 DFQATT and CDR2 SNEGSKA come from the germline V gene (reference sequence). The CDR3 length equals 11 residues, ends included. The CDR3 is CSASFLETQYF.

The chain couples TRBV27 to TRBJ2-7, with a tentative D call TRBD1 (5 bases). V shed 4 bases and J shed 2 bases, with 18 bases lying between them. CDR3 size: 16 residues. Germline V gene sequence: CDR1 MNHEY, CDR2 SMNVEV (reference sequence). The CDR3 region has the DNA TGTGCCAGCAGTTCACCCTCCGCAGGGATAACCTACGAGCAGTACTTC. Its protein product is CASSSPSAGITYEQYF.

The chain recombines TRBV7-7 with TRBJ2-1, with D perhaps matching TRBD1 or TRBD2 (5 bases each). From germline, CDR1 is SSHAT and CDR2 FNYEAQ (reference sequence). V was trimmed by 7 bases and J by 7 bases, leaving 14 bases between them. The CDR3 spans 13 residues. The CDR3 reads CASKSAGTNEQFF. The CDR3 coding sequence is TGTGCCAGCAAGTCGGCCGGGACGAATGAGCAGTTCTTC.

V gene TRBV10-3 combines with J gene TRBJ1-1; 9 bases are shared with TRBD1. This CDR3 has 14 amino acids. V shed 3 bases, J shed 6 bases, and the junction held 5 bases outside the gene matches. Germline V gene lookup returns CDR1 ENHRY and CDR2 SYGVKD. The CDR3 DNA reads as TGTGCCATCAGTGATGGGGACAGGGTACCTGAAGCTTTCTTT. Residues: CAISDGDRVPEAFF.

In this sample, this clonotype turned up many times. The chain has TRBV7-9 and TRBJ2-1, with unresolved D. CDR3 length: 13 residues. Germline V CDR1 and CDR2: SEHNR, FQNEAQ (reference sequence). Trimming cost V 6 bases and J 5 bases, with 11 bases left between them. The CDR3 sequence is CASRPLDHNEQFF. As DNA, the CDR3 is TGTGCCAGCAGACCTCTAGACCACAATGAGCAGTTCTTC.

J is TRBJ1-5 and V is TRBV28; unclear D gene. CDR1 is MDHEN, CDR2 SYDVKM, per germline. CDR3 length: 13 amino acids. V was clipped by 5 bases and J by 6 bases, with 11 bases between them. CDR3 in DNA: TGTGCCAGCAGTACCCGGACCTCTCAGCCCCAGCATTTT. Translation: CASSTRTSQPQHF.

This clonotype appeared a few times. The genes are TRBV20-1 and TRBJ2-5, with 13 bases identical to TRBD2. V was clipped by 1 base and J by 4 bases; unmatched bases: 0. The CDR3 is 14 residues long. The germline gives CDR1 DFQATT, CDR2 SNEGSKA (reference sequence). CDR3 coding DNA: TGCAGTGCTAGAGGGACTAGCGGGAGAGAGACCCAGTACTTC. Protein: CSARGTSGRETQYF.

This clonotype has a count of ten or more. The J gene is TRBJ2-7, the V gene TRBV7-2; 9 bases are a match to TRBD2. The CDR3 sequence is 15 residues long. In germline, CDR1 is SGHTA, CDR2 FQGNSA. J lost 1 base, V lost 8 bases, and 9 bases had no gene match. The DNA of the CDR3 is TGTGCCAGCTCACTCGGTCTAGCGGGGTCCTACGAGCAGTACTTC. This codes for CASSLGLAGSYEQYF.

The chain uses TRBV12-3 or TRBV12-4 and TRBJ2-1; 10 bases map to TRBD2. The CDR3 is 17 residues long. CDR3 sequence reads: CTCSFNPSGSRYNEQFF. CDR3 bases: TGTACCTGCAGTTTTAACCCTAGCGGGAGTAGGTACAATGAGCAGTTCTTC.

This clonotype was counted a few times. The CDR3 region has the DNA TGTGCCAGCAGTTCCATAGCCCTCAGGACGGGCCGTCTCGTGTATGGCTACACCTTC. Protein sequence: CASSSIALRTGRLVYGYTF. The chain has TRBV6-5 and TRBJ1-2; no firm D call. The CDR3 loop spans 19 amino acids. Germline loops: CDR1 MNHEY, CDR2 SVGAGI. The ends were cut back, 4 bases at V and 5 bases at J, with 29 bases in the middle.

This clonotype turned up a few times. The chain combines TRBV5-1 with TRBJ2-7, with TRBD2 identical over 10 bases. Germline trimming cut 0 bases from V and 1 base from J; bases unmatched to any gene: 13. In germline, CDR1 is SGHRS, CDR2 YFSETQ. This CDR3 is 19 amino acids long. Written as DNA, the CDR3 is TGCGCCAGCAGCTTGGGAGGCGGGGTAGCGGGAGGCCAGTCCTACGAGCAGTACTTC. It is translated as CASSLGGGVAGGQSYEQYF.

There are a few counts of this clonotype. The chain combines TRBV20-1 with TRBJ2-3; D is undetermined. Germline CDR1 and CDR2: DFQATT and SNEGSKA (reference sequence). V lost 6 bases, J lost 3 bases, and 16 bases lay in between. The CDR3 spans 14 residues. Written as DNA, the CDR3 is TGCAGTGCGGTCGTGGGAATAGGGACAGATACGCAGTATTTT. It translates to CSAVVGIGTDTQYF.